One sample yielded the 27 T cell receptor beta chains listed below, sequenced in a study of T cells in Graves' hyperthyroidism and ophthalmopathy. There were TCR beta CDR3 regions amplified from RNA transcripts. The study used the HTBI primer set for a first-round RT-PCR of the TCR CDR3. TCRdb reprocessed the multiplex PCR reads via MiXCR and lists one record per CDR3 protein. The repertoire has under 650,000 distinct CDR3 sequences, 15% to 20% of them found once; the top ten carry less than 4.5%. Sequenced: blood. The receptors come from a woman in her twenties or thirties with Graves' hyperthyroidism.

The CDR3 loop is CASRGDRGFGGELFF. In DNA form, the CDR3 reads TGTGCCAGCAGAGGGGACAGGGGATTTGGCGGGGAGCTGTTTTTT. V is TRBV6-1 and J is TRBJ2-2; 10 nucleotides match TRBD1. This CDR3 comprises 15 residues. From germline, CDR1 is MNHNS and CDR2 SASEGT. Trimming cost V 6 bases and J 7 bases; bases outside gene matches: 8.

There are many counts of this clonotype. This chain connects TRBV3-1 to TRBJ2-7, with D uncertain. Trimming removed 0 bases at V and 6 bases at J, with 3 bases between. Germline assignment: CDR1 LGHDT and CDR2 YNNKEL (reference sequence). There are 11 residues in the CDR3. The CDR3 protein is CASSQDREQYF. CDR3 nucleotide sequence: TGTGCCAGCAGCCAAGATCGCGAGCAGTACTTC.

This clonotype was seen repeatedly, ten times or more. This chain uses TRBV2 with TRBJ1-3; tentative D call: TRBD1 (6 bases). CDR3 length: 13 amino acids. Trimming took 6 bases from V and 2 from J, leaving 8 bases between them. Germline assignment: CDR1 SNHLY and CDR2 FYNNEI. For the CDR3, the DNA is TGTGCCAGCAGGCCAGGGGCTGGAAACACCATATATTTT. The encoded protein is CASRPGAGNTIYF.

V gene TRBV29-1 combines with J gene TRBJ2-6; TRBD1 matches 7 bases. The V segment lost 4 bases and the J segment 2 bases; nucleotides outside the gene matches: 8. The V gene's germline CDR1 is SQVTM and CDR2 ANQGSEA. The length of the CDR3 is 16 residues. The CDR3 coding sequence is TGCAGCGTTGTGCAGCCCCAGGGGGCTGGGGCCAACGTCCTGACTTTC. Protein product: CSVVQPQGAGANVLTF.

This clonotype has a count of ten or more. The chain combines TRBV28 with TRBJ2-2; tentatively, D is TRBD1 or TRBD2 (5 bases each). The CDR3 is 16 amino acids. Per the germline V gene, CDR1 is MDHEN and CDR2 is SYDVKM. The germline V and J ends were trimmed by 3 bases and 2 bases, with 13 bases remaining between them. The CDR3, as DNA: TGTGCCAGCAGTTTTTTCCCGGGACGCAACACCGGGGAGCTGTTTTTT. This sequence encodes CASSFFPGRNTGELFF.

This chain connects TRBV11-2 to TRBJ2-7; 9 bases map to TRBD2. The germline V gene has CDR1 SGHAT and CDR2 FQNNGV. V gave up 0 bases and J gave up 3 bases; unmatched junction bases: 3. This CDR3 comprises 15 residues. CDR3 in amino acids: CASSLEIAGDYEQYF. In DNA form, the CDR3 reads TGTGCCAGCAGCTTAGAGATAGCGGGAGACTACGAGCAGTACTTC.

At least ten counts were recorded for this clonotype. The chain links TRBV7-3 to TRBJ2-7; 8 bases match TRBD2. The CDR3 is 13 amino acids. Unmatched junction bases numbered 4, after V lost 5 bases and J lost 4 bases. Germline V lookup: CDR1 SGHTA, CDR2 FQGTGA. CDR3 coding DNA: TGTGCCAGCAGCGCCGGGGGGGGATACGAGCAGTACTTC. This codes for CASSAGGGYEQYF.

CDR3: CASSSGPVNIQYF. The CDR3 DNA follows: TGTGCCAGCAGTTCAGGGCCAGTAAACATTCAGTACTTC. The chain recombines TRBV6-5 with TRBJ2-4, with D perhaps TRBD1 (5 bases). Germline V CDR1 and CDR2: MNHEY, SVGAGI. The CDR3 sequence is 13 residues long. Trimming took off 4 bases at V and 6 bases at J, with 10 bases between the two ends.

This clonotype was observed at least ten times. The chain couples TRBV2 to TRBJ2-1; 8 bases fit TRBD2. Germline CDR1 reads SNHLY; CDR2 reads FYNNEI. V lost 1 base to trimming and J lost 10 bases; unmatched junction nucleotides: 12. The CDR3 is 16 amino acids. CDR3 DNA: TGTGCCAGCAGTGAAGACGGGAGGGGGTGGGACATAGAGCAGTTCTTC. Translated, it gives CASSEDGRGWDIEQFF.

This clonotype was detected many times. In DNA, the CDR3 is TGTGCCAGCAGCTTAGCGGGTCTCTCACTGAATGAGCAGTTCTTC. It translates to CASSLAGLSLNEQFF. This sequence joins TRBV7-2 and TRBJ2-1; D gene unclear. Trimming left V 0 bases short and J 7 bases short, with 13 bases between. Germline V lookup: CDR1 SGHTA, CDR2 FQGNSA. The CDR3 covers 15 residues.

Worth noting for this clonotype: A read error may explain this, as a much larger clone is one base away. The rearrangement joins TRBV7-9 to TRBJ2-7, with D perhaps matching TRBD2 (6 bases). The germline gives CDR1 SEHNR, CDR2 FQNEAQ (reference sequence). The CDR3 runs to 14 residues. The germline V and J ends were trimmed by 5 bases and 5 bases, with 16 bases remaining between them. The CDR3 DNA reads as TGTGCCAGCAGCCTCGCCCGGACTATCGACGAGCAGTACTTC. It is translated as CASSLARTIDEQYF.

This clonotype was found many times. The chain recombines TRBV7-8 with TRBJ2-7; D tentatively fits TRBD1 or TRBD2 (5 bases each). The germline V gene has CDR1 SGHVS and CDR2 FQNEAQ. Trimming took off 0 bases at V and 5 bases at J, with 14 bases between the two ends. The CDR3 has 15 residues. CDR3 amino acids: CASSLAFAGSNEQYF. As DNA, the CDR3 is TGTGCCAGCAGCTTAGCGTTTGCAGGGAGCAACGAGCAGTACTTC.

This clonotype was recorded at least ten times. The CDR3 DNA follows: TGTGCCAGCAGACGACACCAACTATGGCAGTTCTTC. This codes for CASRRHQLWQFF. The V call is TRBV2, the J call TRBJ2-1; D gene unclear. This CDR3 is 12 amino acids long. Germline V CDR1 and CDR2: SNHLY, FYNNEI. V gave up 6 bases and J gave up 12 bases, with 15 bases separating them.

This clonotype was picked up many times. The rearrangement joins TRBV18 to TRBJ2-7; D ambiguous. CDR3 length equals 14 residues. V lost 4 bases and J lost 0, with 10 bases in between. Per the germline V gene, CDR1 is KGHSH and CDR2 is LQKENI. The CDR3 bases are TGTGCCAGCTCACTGGCGGCAGGCTCCTACGAGCAGTACTTC. Its protein product is CASSLAAGSYEQYF.

The rearrangement uses TRBV19 and TRBJ2-6; D is ambiguous. CDR1 and CDR2 from the germline V gene are LNHDA and SQIVND (reference sequence). V lost 8 bases and J 1 base, leaving 12 bases between the germline ends. The CDR3 is 15 residues long. In DNA form, the CDR3 reads TGTGCCAGTGCTCCCTCGGGTTCTGGGGCCAACGTCCTGACTTTC. Protein product: CASAPSGSGANVLTF.

Comments on this clonotype: A much larger clone lies a single base off, so this may be a read error. The chain has TRBV2 and TRBJ2-7; 7 bases match TRBD1. Trimming at V came to 6 bases and at J to 7 bases, leaving 15 bases not matched to a gene. This CDR3 has 15 amino acids. CDR1 is SNHLY, CDR2 FYNNEI, per germline. CDR3 amino acids: CASSPQTGIGGEQYF. The CDR3 DNA is TGTGCCAGCAGCCCACAGACAGGGATTGGGGGTGAGCAGTACTTC.

This clonotype has a handful of counts. The V call is TRBV3-1, the J call TRBJ1-1, with TRBD1 matching over 10 bases. CDR3 length: 17 amino acids. V shed 1 base, J shed 5 bases, and the junction held 10 bases outside the gene matches. In germline, CDR1 is LGHDT, CDR2 YNNKEL (reference sequence). CDR3 DNA sequence: TGTGCCAGCAGCCAAGGAGTGGAGACAGGGGGCCGGACTGAAGCTTTCTTT. Amino acids: CASSQGVETGGRTEAFF.

A few counts support this clonotype. This sequence joins TRBV29-1 and TRBJ2-7; 9 bases match TRBD1. The trim removed 4 bases at V and 4 bases at J, leaving 8 bases unmatched. The CDR3 loop spans 14 amino acids. Looked up from germline, CDR1 is SQVTM and CDR2 is ANQGSEA. CDR3 DNA sequence: TGCAGCGTTGCGAGTGGACAGGGGTATTACGAGCAGTACTTC. This sequence encodes CSVASGQGYYEQYF.

The table lists this clonotype with many counts. V is TRBV2 and J is TRBJ2-7; no clear D. Germline loops: CDR1 SNHLY, CDR2 FYNNEI. CDR3 length equals 13 residues. Trimming took 7 bases from V and 0 from J, leaving 10 bases between them. The CDR3 nucleotides read TGTGCCAGCACGGAGACAAACTCCTACGAGCAGTACTTC. Protein product: CASTETNSYEQYF. The full variable domain, completed using reference TRBV2 and TRBJ2-7, is EPEVTQTPSHQVTQMGQEVILRCVPISNHLYFYWYRQILGQKVEFLVSFYNNEISEKSEIFDDQFSVERPDGSNFTLKIRSTKLEDSAMYFCASTETNSYEQYFGPGTRLTVT.

There are a few counts of this clonotype. V gene TRBV24-1 combines with J gene TRBJ2-5; possible D gene TRBD1, 6 bases. V lost 6 bases, J lost 2 bases, and 18 bases lay in between. The CDR3 runs to 16 residues. Germline lookup yields CDR1 KGHDR and CDR2 SFDVKD. The CDR3 sequence is CATSSAGQGHQETQYF. The CDR3 region has the DNA TGTGCCACCAGTTCTGCCGGGCAGGGACATCAAGAGACCCAGTACTTC.

The table lists this clonotype with a few counts. The chain carries TRBV6-1 and TRBJ1-5, with D maybe TRBD1 (5 bases). Looked up from germline, CDR1 is MNHNS and CDR2 is SASEGT. The CDR3 extends over 15 amino acids. Trimming cost V 8 bases and J 0 bases, with 14 bases left between them. CDR3 DNA: TGTGCCAGCTATTCAGGGACCGATAGCAATCAGCCCCAGCATTTT. Its translation is CASYSGTDSNQPQHF.

This clonotype was detected ten times or more. CDR3 amino acids: CASSFNGAGYGYTF. The DNA for the CDR3 is TGTGCCAGCAGTTTTAATGGGGCAGGCTATGGCTACACCTTC. This sequence joins TRBV28 and TRBJ1-2; D possibly corresponds to TRBD1 (5 bases). The CDR3 totals 14 residues. Trimming removed 3 bases at V and 4 bases at J, with 12 bases between. Per the germline V gene, CDR1 is MDHEN and CDR2 is SYDVKM.

In this sample, this clonotype turned up many times. The V call is TRBV28, the J call TRBJ2-4; D gene ambiguous. This CDR3 has 13 residues. Trimming pared 4 bases from V and 7 bases from J, leaving 11 bases between. The germline CDR1 and CDR2 sequences are MDHEN and SYDVKM. In DNA, the CDR3 is TGTGCCAGCAGTTCCGGACGGCGGAACATTCAGTACTTC. It codes for CASSSGRRNIQYF.

Notes on this clonotype: A much more abundant neighbour one base away suggests this may be a read error. The missing conserved phenylalanine or tryptophan at the end of this CDR3 makes a read error likely. This chain links TRBV2 with TRBJ1-2; D is uncertain. The V end lost 5 bases, the J end lost 4 bases, and 8 bases lay between the germline ends. The germline CDR1 and CDR2 sequences are SNHLY and FYNNEI. The CDR3 has 12 amino acids. The CDR3 loop is CASSTNSYGYTI. CDR3 DNA sequence: TGTGCCAGCAGTACTAACAGCTATGGCTACACCATC.

This clonotype was observed at least ten times. The V gene is TRBV28, the J gene TRBJ2-3; D gene unclear. This CDR3 is built from 13 residues. CDR1 and CDR2 (germline): MDHEN, SYDVKM. With 5 bases removed from V and 6 bases from J, the gap between germline ends came to 12 bases. This CDR3 is CASSVVPPDTQYF. The CDR3, as DNA: TGTGCCAGCAGTGTGGTCCCCCCCGATACGCAGTATTTT.

This clonotype was seen repeatedly, ten times or more. The chain couples TRBV6-2 or TRBV6-3 to TRBJ1-1; 8 bases are a match to TRBD1. The CDR3 spans 18 residues. Per the germline V gene, CDR1 is MNHEY and CDR2 is SVGEGT. Trimming at V came to 5 bases and at J to 0 bases, leaving 14 bases not matched to a gene. The CDR3 loop is CASSAISTGGVMNTEAFF. In DNA, the CDR3 is TGTGCCAGCAGTGCAATATCAACAGGGGGGGTTATGAACACTGAAGCTTTCTTT.

The sample holds many counts of this clonotype. V is TRBV3-1 and J is TRBJ2-1; a weak D match, TRBD2 (6 bases). The germline CDR1 and CDR2 sequences are LGHDT and YNNKEL (reference sequence). CDR3 length: 15 amino acids. V shed 1 base and J shed 9 bases, with 16 bases lying between them. The CDR3 here is CASSQAPGGNGEQFF. The CDR3, as DNA: TGTGCCAGCAGCCAAGCCCCGGGCGGGAATGGTGAGCAGTTCTTC.